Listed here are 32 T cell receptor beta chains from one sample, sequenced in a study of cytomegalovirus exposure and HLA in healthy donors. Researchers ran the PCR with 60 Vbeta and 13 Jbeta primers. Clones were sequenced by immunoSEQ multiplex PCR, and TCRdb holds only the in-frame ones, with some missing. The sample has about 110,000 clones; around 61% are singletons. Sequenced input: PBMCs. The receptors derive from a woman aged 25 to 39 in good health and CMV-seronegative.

In DNA, the CDR3 is TGTGCCAGTAGTGGGACAGGGGGAGGGACCCAGTACTTC. Residues: CASSGTGGGTQYF. The chain recombines TRBV19 with TRBJ2-5, with 11 positions matching TRBD1. V was clipped by 5 bases and J by 7 bases; unmatched bases: 3. Germline CDR1 reads LNHDA; CDR2 reads SQIVND (reference sequence). CDR3 length: 13 residues.

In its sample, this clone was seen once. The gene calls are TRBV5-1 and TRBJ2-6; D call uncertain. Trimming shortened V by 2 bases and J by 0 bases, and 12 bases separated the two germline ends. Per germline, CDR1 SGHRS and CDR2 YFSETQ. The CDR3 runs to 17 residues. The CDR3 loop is CASSFSATGSGANVLTF. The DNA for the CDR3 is TGCGCCAGCAGCTTCAGTGCTACGGGCTCTGGGGCCAACGTCCTGACTTTC.

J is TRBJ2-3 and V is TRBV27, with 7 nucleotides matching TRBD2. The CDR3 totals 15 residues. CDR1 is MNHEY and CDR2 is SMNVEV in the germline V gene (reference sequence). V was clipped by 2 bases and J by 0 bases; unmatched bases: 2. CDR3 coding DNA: TGTGCCAGCAGTTTAGCGGGAGCTAGCACAGATACGCAGTATTTT. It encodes CASSLAGASTDTQYF.

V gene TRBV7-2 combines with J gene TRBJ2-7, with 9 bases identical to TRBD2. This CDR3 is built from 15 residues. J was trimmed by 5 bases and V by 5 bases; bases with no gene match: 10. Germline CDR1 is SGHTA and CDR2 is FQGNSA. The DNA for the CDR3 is TGTGCCAGCAGCCCAGCGAGCGGGAGGACTCACGAGCAGTACTTC. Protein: CASSPASGRTHEQYF.

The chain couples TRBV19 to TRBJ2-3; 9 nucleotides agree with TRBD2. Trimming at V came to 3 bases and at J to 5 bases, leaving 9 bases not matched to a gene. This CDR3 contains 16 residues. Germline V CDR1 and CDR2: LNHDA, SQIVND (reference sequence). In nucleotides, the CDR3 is TGTGCCAGTAGTATTCGGGCTAGCGGGATGATAGATACGCAGTATTTT. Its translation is CASSIRASGMIDTQYF.

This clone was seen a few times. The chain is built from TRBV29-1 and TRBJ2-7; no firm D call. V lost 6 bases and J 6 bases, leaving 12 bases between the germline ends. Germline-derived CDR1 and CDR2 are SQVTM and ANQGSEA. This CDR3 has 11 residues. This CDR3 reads CSVGGSGEQYF. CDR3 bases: TGCAGCGTCGGCGGTTCGGGCGAGCAGTACTTC.

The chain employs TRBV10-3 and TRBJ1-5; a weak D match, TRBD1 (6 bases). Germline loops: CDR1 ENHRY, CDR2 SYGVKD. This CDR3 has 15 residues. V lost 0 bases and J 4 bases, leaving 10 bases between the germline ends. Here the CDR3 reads CAISESGGGNQPQHF. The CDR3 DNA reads TGTGCCATCAGTGAGTCAGGGGGTGGTAATCAGCCCCAGCATTTT.

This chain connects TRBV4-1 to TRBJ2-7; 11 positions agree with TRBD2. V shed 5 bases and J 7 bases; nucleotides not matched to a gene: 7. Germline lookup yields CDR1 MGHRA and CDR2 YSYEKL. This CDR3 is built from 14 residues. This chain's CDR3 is CASSSTSGMGEQYF. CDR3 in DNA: TGCGCCAGCAGCTCGACTAGCGGGATGGGGGAGCAGTACTTC.

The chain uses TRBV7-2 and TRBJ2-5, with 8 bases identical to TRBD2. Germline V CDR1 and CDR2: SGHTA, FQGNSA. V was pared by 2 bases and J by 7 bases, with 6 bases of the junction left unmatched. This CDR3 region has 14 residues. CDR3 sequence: CASSLKREIGTQYF. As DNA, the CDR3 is TGTGCCAGCAGCTTAAAGCGGGAGATCGGGACCCAGTACTTC.

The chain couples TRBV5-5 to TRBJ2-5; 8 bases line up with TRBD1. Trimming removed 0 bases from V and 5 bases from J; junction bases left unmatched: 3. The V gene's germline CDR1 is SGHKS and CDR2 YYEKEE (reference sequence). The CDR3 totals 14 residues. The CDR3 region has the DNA TGTGCCAGCAGCTTGGGACAGGGGTCGGAGACCCAGTACTTC. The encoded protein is CASSLGQGSETQYF. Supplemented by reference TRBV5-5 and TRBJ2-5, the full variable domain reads DAGVTQSPTHLIKTRGQQVTLRCSPISGHKSVSWYQQVLGQGPQFIFQYYEKEERGRGNFPDRFSARQFPNYSSELNVNALLLGDSALYLCASSLGQGSETQYFGPGTRLLVL.

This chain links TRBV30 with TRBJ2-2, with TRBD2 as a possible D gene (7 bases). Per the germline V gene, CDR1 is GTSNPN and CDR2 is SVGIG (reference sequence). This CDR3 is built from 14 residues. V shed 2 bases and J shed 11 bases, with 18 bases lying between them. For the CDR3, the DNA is TGTGCCTGGAGTAGACATGGGGGGGCCCGCGAGCTGTTTTTT. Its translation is CAWSRHGGARELFF.

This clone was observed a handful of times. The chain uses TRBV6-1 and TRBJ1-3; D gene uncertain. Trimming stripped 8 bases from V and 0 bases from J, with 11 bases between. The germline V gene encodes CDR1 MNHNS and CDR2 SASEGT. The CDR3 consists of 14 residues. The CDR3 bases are TGTGCCAGCTTGTTACAGTACTCTGGAAACACCATATATTTT. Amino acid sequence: CASLLQYSGNTIYF.

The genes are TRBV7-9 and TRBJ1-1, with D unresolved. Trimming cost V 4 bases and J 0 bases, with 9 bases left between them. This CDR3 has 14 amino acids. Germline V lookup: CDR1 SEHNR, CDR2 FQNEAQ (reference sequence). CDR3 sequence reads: CASSSDTMNTEAFF. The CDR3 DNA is TGTGCCAGCAGCTCTGACACCATGAACACTGAAGCTTTCTTT.

The CDR3 loop reads CASGDSTNEKLFF. For the CDR3, the DNA is TGTGCCAGTGGGGACAGTACTAATGAAAAACTGTTTTTT. V and J are TRBV28 and TRBJ1-4, with TRBD1 matching over 7 bases. Losses at the gene ends were 9 bases for V and 2 bases for J; bases not matched to a gene: 3. Germline V gene sequence: CDR1 MDHEN, CDR2 SYDVKM. The CDR3 length is 13 residues.

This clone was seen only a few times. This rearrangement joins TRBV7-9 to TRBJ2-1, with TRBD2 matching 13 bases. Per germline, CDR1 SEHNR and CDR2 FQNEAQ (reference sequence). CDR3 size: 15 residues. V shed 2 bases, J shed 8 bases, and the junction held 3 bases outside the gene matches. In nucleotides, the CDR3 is TGTGCCAGCAGCTTAAGACTAGCGGGAGGCGATGAGCAGTTCTTC. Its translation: CASSLRLAGGDEQFF.

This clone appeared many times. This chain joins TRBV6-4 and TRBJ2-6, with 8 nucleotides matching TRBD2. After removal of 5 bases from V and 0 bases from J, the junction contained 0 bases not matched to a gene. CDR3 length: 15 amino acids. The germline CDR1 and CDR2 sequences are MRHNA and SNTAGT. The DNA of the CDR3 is TGTGCCAGCAGTCTAGCGGGCTCTGGGGCCAACGTCCTGACTTTC. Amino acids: CASSLAGSGANVLTF.

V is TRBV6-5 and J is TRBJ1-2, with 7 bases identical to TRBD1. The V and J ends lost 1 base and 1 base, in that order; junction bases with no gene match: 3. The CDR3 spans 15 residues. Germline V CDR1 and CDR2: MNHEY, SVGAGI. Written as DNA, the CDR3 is TGTGCCAGCAGTTACTTGGACAGGAGTAACTATGGCTACACCTTC. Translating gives CASSYLDRSNYGYTF.

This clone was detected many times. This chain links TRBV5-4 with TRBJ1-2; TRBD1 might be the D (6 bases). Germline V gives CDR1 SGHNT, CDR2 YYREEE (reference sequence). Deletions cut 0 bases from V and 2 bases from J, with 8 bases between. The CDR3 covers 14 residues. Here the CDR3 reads CASSLVQGNYGYTF. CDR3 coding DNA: TGTGCCAGCAGCTTGGTGCAGGGGAACTATGGCTACACCTTC.

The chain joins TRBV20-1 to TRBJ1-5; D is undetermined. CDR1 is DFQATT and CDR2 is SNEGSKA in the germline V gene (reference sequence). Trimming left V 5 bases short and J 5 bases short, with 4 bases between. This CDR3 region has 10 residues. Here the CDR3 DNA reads TGCAGTGCTTCTCATCAGCCCCAGCATTTT. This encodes CSASHQPQHF.

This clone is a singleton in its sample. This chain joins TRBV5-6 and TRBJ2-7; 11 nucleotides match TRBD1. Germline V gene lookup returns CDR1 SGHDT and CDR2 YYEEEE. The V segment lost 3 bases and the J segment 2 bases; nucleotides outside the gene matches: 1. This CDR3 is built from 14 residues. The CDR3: CASSWGQGAYEQYF. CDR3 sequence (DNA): TGTGCCAGCAGCTGGGGACAGGGGGCCTACGAGCAGTACTTC.

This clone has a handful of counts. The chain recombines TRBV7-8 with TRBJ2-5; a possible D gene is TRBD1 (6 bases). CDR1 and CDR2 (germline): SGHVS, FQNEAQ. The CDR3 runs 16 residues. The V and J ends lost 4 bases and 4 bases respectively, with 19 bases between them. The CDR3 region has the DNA TGTGCCAGCAGCTCCTCCCACGGAATAGGGGGAGAGACCCAGTACTTC. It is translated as CASSSSHGIGGETQYF.

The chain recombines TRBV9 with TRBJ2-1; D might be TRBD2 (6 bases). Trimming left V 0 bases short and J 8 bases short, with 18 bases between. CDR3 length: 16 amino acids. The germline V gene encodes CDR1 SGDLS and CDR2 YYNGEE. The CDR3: CASSVEATGARDEQFF. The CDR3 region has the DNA TGTGCCAGCAGCGTAGAAGCGACGGGAGCTCGCGATGAGCAGTTCTTC.

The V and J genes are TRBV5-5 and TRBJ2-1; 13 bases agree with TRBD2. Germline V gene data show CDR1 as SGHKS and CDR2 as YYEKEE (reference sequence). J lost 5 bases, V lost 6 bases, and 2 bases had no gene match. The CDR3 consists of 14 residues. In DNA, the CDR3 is TGTGCCAGCATACTAGCGGGAGGGAACAATGAGCAGTTCTTC. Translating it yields CASILAGGNNEQFF. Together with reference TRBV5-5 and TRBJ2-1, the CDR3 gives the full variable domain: DAGVTQSPTHLIKTRGQQVTLRCSPISGHKSVSWYQQVLGQGPQFIFQYYEKEERGRGNFPDRFSARQFPNYSSELNVNALLLGDSALYLCASILAGGNNEQFFGPGTRLTVL.

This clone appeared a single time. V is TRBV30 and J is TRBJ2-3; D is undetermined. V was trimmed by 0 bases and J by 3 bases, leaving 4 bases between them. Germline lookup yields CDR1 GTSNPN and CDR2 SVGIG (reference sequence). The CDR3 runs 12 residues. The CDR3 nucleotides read TGTGCCTGGAGTGTACTAACAGATACGCAGTATTTT. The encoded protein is CAWSVLTDTQYF.

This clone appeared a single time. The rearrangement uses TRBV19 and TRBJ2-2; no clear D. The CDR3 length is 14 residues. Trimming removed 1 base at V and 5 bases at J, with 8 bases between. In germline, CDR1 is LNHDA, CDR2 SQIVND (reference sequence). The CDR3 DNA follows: TGTGCCAGTAGTATAGGTGCGCGGACCGGGGAGCTGTTTTTT. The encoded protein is CASSIGARTGELFF.

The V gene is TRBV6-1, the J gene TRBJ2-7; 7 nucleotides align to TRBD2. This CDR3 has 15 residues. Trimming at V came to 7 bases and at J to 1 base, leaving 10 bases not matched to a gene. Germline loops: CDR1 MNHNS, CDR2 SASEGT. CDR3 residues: CASTETSLYSYEQYF. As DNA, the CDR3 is TGTGCCAGCACCGAGACTAGCCTTTATTCCTACGAGCAGTACTTC.

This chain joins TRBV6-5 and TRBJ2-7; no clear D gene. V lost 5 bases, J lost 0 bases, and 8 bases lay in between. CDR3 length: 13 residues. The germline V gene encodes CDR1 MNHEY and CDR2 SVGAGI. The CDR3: CASSNRHSYEQYF. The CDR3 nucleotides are TGTGCCAGCAGTAACCGACACTCCTACGAGCAGTACTTC.

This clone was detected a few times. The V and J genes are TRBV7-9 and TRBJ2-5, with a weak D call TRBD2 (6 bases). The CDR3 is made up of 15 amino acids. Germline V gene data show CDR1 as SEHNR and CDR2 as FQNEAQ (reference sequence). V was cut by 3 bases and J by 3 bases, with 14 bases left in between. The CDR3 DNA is TGTGCCAGCAGCTTCCCCGGTACGGGGGAAGAGACCCAGTACTTC. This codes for CASSFPGTGEETQYF. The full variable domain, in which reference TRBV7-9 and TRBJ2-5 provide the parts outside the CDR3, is DTGVSQNPRHKITKRGQNVTFRCDPISEHNRLYWYRQTLGQGPEFLTYFQNEAQLEKSRLLSDRFSAERPKGSFSTLEIQRTEQGDSAMYLCASSFPGTGEETQYFGPGTRLLVL.

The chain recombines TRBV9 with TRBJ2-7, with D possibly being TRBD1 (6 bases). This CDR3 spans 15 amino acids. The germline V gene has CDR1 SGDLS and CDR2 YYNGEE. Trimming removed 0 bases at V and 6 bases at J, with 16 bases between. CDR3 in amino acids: CASSVAAKGVGEQYF. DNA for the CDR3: TGTGCCAGCAGCGTAGCGGCCAAGGGGGTAGGCGAGCAGTACTTC.

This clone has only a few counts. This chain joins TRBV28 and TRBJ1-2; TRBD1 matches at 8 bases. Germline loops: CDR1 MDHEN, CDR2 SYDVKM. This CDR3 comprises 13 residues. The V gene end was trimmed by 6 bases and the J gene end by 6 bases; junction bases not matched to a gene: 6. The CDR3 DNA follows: TGTGCCAGCAGACGCGCCAGGGGGCATGGCTACACCTTC. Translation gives CASRRARGHGYTF.

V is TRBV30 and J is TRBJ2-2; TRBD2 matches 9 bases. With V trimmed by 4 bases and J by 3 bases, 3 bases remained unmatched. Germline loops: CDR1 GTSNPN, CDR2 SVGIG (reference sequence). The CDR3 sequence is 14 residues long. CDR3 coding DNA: TGTGCCTGGACTAGCGGGACCTACACCGGGGAGCTGTTTTTT. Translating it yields CAWTSGTYTGELFF. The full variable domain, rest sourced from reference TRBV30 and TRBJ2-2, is SQTIHQWPATLVQPVGSPLSLECTVEGTSNPNLYWYRQAAGRGLQLLFYSVGIGQISSEVPQNLSASRPQDRQFILSSKKLLLSDSGFYLCAWTSGTYTGELFFGEGSRLTVL.

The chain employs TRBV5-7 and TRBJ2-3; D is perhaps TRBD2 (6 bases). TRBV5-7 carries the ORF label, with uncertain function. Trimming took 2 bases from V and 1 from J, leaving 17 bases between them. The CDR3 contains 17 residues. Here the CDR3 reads CASSFQGLPSGTDTQYF. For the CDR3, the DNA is TGTGCCAGCAGCTTCCAGGGACTTCCTTCGGGCACAGATACGCAGTATTTT.